This T cell receptor (beta chain) was captured by sequencing in a study of blood T cell repertoires in COVID-19. About the study: Acute and convalescent COVID-19 samples came from the United States, Italy and Spain. T cells, B-cell-depleted T cells, or PBMCs supplied cDNA or gDNA.

Original handling: Reference gene primer amplification in the assay estimated nucleated cell counts. Assay: immunoSEQ multiplex PCR; the TCRdb copy retains only in-frame clones and omits some. V, J and clone size reflect that table, while D and trimming were determined from the DNA. The table shows over 35,000 clones, with 69% occurring only once. The germline V gene has CDR1 SGHVT and CDR2 SQSDAQ. The CDR3 loop spans 17 amino acids. Deletions cut 7 bases from V and 2 bases from J, with 22 bases between. This receptor was obtained from an elderly man with acute or convalescent COVID-19. The chain has TRBV7-4 and TRBJ2-3; no firm D call. The sample comprised peripheral blood. The CDR3 coding sequence is TGTGCCAGCAACCTCGAGTGTCAAGCGTCATCCACAGATACGCAGTATTTT. This sequence encodes CASNLECQASSTDTQYF.